This TCR beta chain comes out of a study of CD8 T cells in ankylosing spondylitis. J gave up 5 bases and V 4 bases, and 9 bases lay outside the gene matches. This CDR3 spans 16 amino acids. Germline CDR1 is MDHEN and CDR2 is SYDVKM. TCRdb used MiXCR to reprocess the 5' RACE reads, holding one entry per CDR3 protein. The table shows 100,000 to 150,000 distinct CDR3 sequences, with about an eighth occurring only once. In its sample, this clonotype was seen many times. Sequencing used blood, either unsorted or a sorted T cell fraction (not recorded which). This chain connects TRBV28 to TRBJ1-2; 11 bases match TRBD1. The receptor comes from a female donor with ankylosing spondylitis or in good health (not recorded which). For the CDR3, the DNA is TGTGCCAGCAGTTCTGGACAGGGGGCGAACCTTTATGGCTACACCTTC. This sequence encodes CASSSGQGANLYGYTF.